The present T cell receptor beta chain was sequenced within a study of blood T cell repertoires in COVID-19. Trimming removed 6 bases from V and 4 bases from J, with 18 bases in between. The CDR3 is made up of 14 amino acids. CDR1 is SQVTM, CDR2 ANQGSEA, per germline. Assay: immunoSEQ multiplex PCR; the TCRdb copy retains only in-frame clones and omits some. This table has about 270,000 clones, 82% appearing once. The chain uses TRBV29-1 and TRBJ1-2; D gene ambiguous. Sequenced sample: peripheral blood. The sequence was collected from a young woman with acute or convalescent COVID-19. This CDR3 is CSVYKPGQIYGYTF. Written as DNA, the CDR3 is TGCAGCGTCTACAAACCTGGGCAGATCTATGGCTACACCTTC.